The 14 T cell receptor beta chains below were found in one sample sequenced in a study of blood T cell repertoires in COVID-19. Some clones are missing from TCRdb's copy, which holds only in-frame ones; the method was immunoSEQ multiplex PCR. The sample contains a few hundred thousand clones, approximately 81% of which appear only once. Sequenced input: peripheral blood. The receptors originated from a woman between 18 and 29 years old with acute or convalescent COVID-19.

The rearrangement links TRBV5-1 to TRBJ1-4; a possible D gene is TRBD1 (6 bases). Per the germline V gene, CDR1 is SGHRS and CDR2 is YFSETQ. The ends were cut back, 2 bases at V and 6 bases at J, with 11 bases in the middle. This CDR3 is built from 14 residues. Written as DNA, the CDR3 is TGCGCCAGCAGCTTCGGGGGGCCAGATGAAAAACTGTTTTTT. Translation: CASSFGGPDEKLFF.

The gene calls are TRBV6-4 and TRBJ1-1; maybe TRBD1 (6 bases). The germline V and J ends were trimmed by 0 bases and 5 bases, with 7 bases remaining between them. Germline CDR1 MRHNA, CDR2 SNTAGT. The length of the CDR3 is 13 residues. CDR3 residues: CASSDSGATEAFF. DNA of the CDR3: TGTGCCAGCAGTGACTCGGGGGCTACTGAAGCTTTCTTT.

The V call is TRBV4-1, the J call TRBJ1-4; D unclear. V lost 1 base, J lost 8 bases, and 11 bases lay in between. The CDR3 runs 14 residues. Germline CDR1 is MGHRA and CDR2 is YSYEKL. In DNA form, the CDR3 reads TGCGCCAGCAGCCAAGTAGAAGCGGTCGAAAAACTGTTTTTT. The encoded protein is CASSQVEAVEKLFF.

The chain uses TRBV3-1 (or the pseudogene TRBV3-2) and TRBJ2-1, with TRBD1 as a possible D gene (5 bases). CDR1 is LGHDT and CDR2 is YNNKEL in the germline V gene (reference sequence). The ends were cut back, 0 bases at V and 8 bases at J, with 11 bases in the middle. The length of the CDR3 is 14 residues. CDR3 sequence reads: CASSQEGLDDEQFF. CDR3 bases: TGTGCCAGCAGCCAAGAGGGGCTAGACGATGAGCAGTTCTTC.

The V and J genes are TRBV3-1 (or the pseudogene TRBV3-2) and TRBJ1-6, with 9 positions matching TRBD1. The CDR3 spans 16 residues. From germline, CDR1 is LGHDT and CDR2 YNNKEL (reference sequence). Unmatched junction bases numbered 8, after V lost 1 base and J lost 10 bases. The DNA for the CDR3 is TGTGCCAGCAGCCAAGGTTGGGACAGGGTTACCTCACCCCTCCACTTT. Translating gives CASSQGWDRVTSPLHF.

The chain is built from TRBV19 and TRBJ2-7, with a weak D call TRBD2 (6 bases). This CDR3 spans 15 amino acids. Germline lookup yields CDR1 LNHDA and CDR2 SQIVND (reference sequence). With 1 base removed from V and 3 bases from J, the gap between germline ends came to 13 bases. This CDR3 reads CASSIARDSHYEQYF. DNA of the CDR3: TGTGCCAGTAGTATAGCCCGGGACTCCCACTACGAGCAGTACTTC.

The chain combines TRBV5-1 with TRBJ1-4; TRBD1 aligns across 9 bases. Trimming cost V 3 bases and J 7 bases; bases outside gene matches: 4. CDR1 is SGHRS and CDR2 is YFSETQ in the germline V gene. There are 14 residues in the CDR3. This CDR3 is CASSWGTGREKLFF. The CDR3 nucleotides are TGCGCCAGCAGCTGGGGGACAGGGCGTGAAAAACTGTTTTTT.

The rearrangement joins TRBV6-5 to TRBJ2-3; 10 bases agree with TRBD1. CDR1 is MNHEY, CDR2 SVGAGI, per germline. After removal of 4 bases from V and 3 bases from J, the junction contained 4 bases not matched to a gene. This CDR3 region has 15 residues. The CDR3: CASSSGTGETDTQYF. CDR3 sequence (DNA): TGTGCCAGCAGTTCCGGGACAGGGGAAACAGATACGCAGTATTTT.

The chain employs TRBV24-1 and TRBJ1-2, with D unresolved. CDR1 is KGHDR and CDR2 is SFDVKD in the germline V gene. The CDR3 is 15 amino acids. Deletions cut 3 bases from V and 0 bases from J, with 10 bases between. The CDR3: CATSDPGRANYGYTF. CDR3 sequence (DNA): TGTGCCACCAGTGATCCGGGTCGCGCTAACTATGGCTACACCTTC.

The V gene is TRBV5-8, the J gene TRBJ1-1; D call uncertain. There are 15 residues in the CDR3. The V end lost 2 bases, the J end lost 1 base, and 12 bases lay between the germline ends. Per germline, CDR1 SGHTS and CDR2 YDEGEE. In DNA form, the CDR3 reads TGTGCCAGCAGCTTCTCGACTCTTCCGAACACTGAAGCTTTCTTT. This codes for CASSFSTLPNTEAFF.

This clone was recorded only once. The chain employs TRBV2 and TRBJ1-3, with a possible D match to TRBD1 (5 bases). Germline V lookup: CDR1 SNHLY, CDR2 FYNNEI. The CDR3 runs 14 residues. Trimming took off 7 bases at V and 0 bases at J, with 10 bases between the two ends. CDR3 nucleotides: TGTGCCAGCATTAACAGGAGCTCTGGAAACACCATATATTTT. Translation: CASINRSSGNTIYF. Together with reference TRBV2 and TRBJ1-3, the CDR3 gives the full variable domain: EPEVTQTPSHQVTQMGQEVILRCVPISNHLYFYWYRQILGQKVEFLVSFYNNEISEKSEIFDDQFSVERPDGSNFTLKIRSTKLEDSAMYFCASINRSSGNTIYFGEGSWLTVV.

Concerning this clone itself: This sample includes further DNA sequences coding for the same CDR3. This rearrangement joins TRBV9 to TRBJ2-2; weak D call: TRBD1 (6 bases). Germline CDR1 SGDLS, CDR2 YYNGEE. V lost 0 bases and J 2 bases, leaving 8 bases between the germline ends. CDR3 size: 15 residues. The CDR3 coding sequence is TGTGCCAGCAGCGTAGGAGGGGGAAACACCGGGGAGCTGTTTTTT. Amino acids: CASSVGGGNTGELFF. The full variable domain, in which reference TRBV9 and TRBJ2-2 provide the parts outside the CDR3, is DSGVTQTPKHLITATGQRVTLRCSPRSGDLSVYWYQQSLDQGLQFLIQYYNGEERAKGNILERFSAQQFPDLHSELNLSSLELGDSALYFCASSVGGGNTGELFFGEGSRLTVL.

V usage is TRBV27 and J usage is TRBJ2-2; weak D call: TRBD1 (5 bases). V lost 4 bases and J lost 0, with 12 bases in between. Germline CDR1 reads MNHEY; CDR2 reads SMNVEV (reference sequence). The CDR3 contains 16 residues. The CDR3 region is CASSYGHKTNTGELFF. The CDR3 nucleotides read TGTGCCAGCAGTTACGGACACAAAACGAACACCGGGGAGCTGTTTTTT.

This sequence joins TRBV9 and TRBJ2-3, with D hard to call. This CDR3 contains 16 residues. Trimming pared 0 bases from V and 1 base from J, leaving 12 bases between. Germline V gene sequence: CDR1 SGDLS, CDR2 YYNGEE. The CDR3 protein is CASSVGGTPGTDTQYF. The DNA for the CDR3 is TGTGCCAGCAGCGTAGGAGGAACCCCTGGCACAGATACGCAGTATTTT. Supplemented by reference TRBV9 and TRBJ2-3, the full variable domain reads DSGVTQTPKHLITATGQRVTLRCSPRSGDLSVYWYQQSLDQGLQFLIQYYNGEERAKGNILERFSAQQFPDLHSELNLSSLELGDSALYFCASSVGGTPGTDTQYFGPGTRLTVL.